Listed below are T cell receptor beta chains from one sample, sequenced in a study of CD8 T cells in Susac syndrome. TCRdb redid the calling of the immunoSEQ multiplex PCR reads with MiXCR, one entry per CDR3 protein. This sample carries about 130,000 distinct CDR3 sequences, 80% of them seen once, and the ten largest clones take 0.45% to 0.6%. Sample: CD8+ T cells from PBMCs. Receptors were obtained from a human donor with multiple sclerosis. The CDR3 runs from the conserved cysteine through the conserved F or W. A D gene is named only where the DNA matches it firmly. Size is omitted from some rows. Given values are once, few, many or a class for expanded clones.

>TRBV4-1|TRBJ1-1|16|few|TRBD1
CASSQVGRGPNTEAFF
TGCGCCAGCAGCCAAGTGGGCAGGGGGCCAAACACTGAAGCTTTCTTT
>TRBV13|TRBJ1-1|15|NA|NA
CASSLGPGANTEAFF
TGTGCCAGCAGCTTAGGACCGGGGGCGAACACTGAAGCTTTCTTT
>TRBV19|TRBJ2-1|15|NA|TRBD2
CASSMGRGEYNEQFF
TGTGCCAGTAGTATGGGGCGGGGGGAGTACAATGAGCAGTTCTTC
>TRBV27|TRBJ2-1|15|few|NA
CASSLTVLIGNEQFF
TGTGCCAGCAGTTTGACCGTTTTAATAGGGAATGAGCAGTTCTTT
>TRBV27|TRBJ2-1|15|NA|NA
CASLGSPPGFSEQFF
TGTGCCAGCCTAGGGAGCCCACCTGGTTTTAGTGAGCAGTTCTTC
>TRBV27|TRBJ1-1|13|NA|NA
CASSLSFDSGAFF
TGTGCCAGCAGTTTATCTTTCGACAGTGGAGCTTTCTTT
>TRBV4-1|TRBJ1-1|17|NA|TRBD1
CASSQESWGQTNTEAFF
TGCGCCAGCAGCCAAGAATCCTGGGGACAGACGAACACTGAAGCTTTCTTT
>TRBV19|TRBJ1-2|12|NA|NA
CASNGEAPGYTF
TGTGCCAGTAATGGGGAGGCTCCTGGCTACACCTTC
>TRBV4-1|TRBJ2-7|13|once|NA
CASSRSGQEEQYF
TGCGCCAGCAGCCGTTCGGGGCAGGAGGAGCAGTACTTC
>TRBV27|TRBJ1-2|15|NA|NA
CASSFGQGDVYGYTF
TGTGCCAGCAGTTTTGGGCAAGGTGATGTCTATGGCTACACCTTC
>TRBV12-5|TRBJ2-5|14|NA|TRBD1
CASGAGTAQETQYF
TGTGCTAGTGGGGCCGGGACAGCCCAAGAGACCCAGTACTTC
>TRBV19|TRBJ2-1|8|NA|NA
CAGPLRGF
TGTGCCGGACCACTTAGGGGCTTC
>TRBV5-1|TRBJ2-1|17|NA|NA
CASSLWPGLSFYNEQFF
TGCGCCAGCAGCTTATGGCCGGGACTCAGTTTTTACAATGAGCAGTTCTTC
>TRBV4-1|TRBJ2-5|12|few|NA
CASSQSWETQYF
TGCGCCAGCAGCCAATCCTGGGAGACCCAGTACTTC
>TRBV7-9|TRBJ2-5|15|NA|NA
CASSSDWLLQETQYF
TGTGCCAGCAGCTCCGATTGGCTTCTCCAAGAGACCCAGTACTTC
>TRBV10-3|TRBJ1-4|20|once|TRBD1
CAISDSFPGQGLDDTEKLFF
TGTGCCATCAGTGATTCCTTTCCGGGACAGGGGTTAGATGATACTGAAAAACTGTTTTTT
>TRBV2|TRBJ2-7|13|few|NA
CAGRGDISTEQYF
TGTGCCGGCCGAGGGGATATCTCTACGGAGCAGTACTTC
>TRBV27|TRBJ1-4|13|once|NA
CASSSSTNEKLFF
TGTGCCAGCAGTTCCTCAACTAATGAAAAACTGTTTTTT
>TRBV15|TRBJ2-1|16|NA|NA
CATSRGQEGLDNEQFF
TGTGCCACCAGCAGAGGTCAGGAGGGCCTCGACAATGAGCAGTTCTTC
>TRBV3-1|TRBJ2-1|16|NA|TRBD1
CASSHVGGPSYNEQFF
TGTGCCAGCAGCCATGTAGGGGGCCCCTCCTACAATGAGCAGTTCTTC
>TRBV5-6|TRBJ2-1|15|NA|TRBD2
CASSLGTSVYNEQFF
TGTGCCAGCAGCTTGGGGACTAGCGTCTACAATGAGCAGTTCTTC
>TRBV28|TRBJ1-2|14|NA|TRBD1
CASTFGEGAGGYTF
TGTGCCAGCACCTTCGGGGAGGGGGCGGGAGGCTACACCTTC
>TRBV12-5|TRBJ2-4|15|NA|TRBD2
CASGSSGLAKNIQYF
TGTGCTAGTGGTTCTAGCGGGCTAGCCAAAAACATTCAGTACTTC
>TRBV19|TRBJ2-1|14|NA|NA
CASSQGIAYNEQFF
TGTGCCAGTAGTCAGGGGATAGCCTACAATGAGCAGTTCTTC
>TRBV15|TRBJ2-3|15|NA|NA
CATSGSYPSTDTQYF
TGTGCCACCAGTGGTTCGTACCCTAGCACAGATACGCAGTATTTT
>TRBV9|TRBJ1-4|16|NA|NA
CASSVEMGAEEEKLFF
TGTGCCAGCAGCGTAGAAATGGGTGCGGAGGAGGAAAAACTGTTTTTT
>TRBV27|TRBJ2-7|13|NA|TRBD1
CASSRQGAYEQYF
TGTGCCAGCAGCCGACAGGGGGCCTACGAGCAGTACTTC
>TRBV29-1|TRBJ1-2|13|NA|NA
CSVGPKANYGYTF
TGCAGCGTGGGACCCAAAGCTAACTATGGCTACACCTTC
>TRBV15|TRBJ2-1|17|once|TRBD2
CATSREVLANGYNEQFF
TGTGCCACCAGCAGAGAAGTACTAGCGAATGGTTACAATGAGCAGTTCTTC
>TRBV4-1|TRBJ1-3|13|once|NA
CASSPLFGNTIYF
TGCGCCAGCAGCCCTCTTTTTGGAAACACCATATATTTT
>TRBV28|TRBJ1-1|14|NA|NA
CASSWPMGTTEAFF
TGTGCCAGCAGTTGGCCGATGGGGACCACTGAAGCTTTCTTT
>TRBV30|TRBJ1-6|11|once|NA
CAWSVDRSLHF
TGTGCCTGGAGTGTCGATAGGTCCCTCCACTTT
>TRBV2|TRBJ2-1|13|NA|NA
CASTSMGRDEQFF
TGTGCCAGCACCTCGATGGGCCGGGATGAGCAGTTCTTC
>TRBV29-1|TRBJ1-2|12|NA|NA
CSVEWSDYGYTF
TGCAGCGTTGAATGGAGTGATTATGGCTACACCTTC
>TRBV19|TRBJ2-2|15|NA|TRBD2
CASSITSGNTGELFF
TGTGCCAGTAGTATAACTAGCGGAAACACCGGGGAGCTGTTTTTT
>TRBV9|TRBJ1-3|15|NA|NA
CASSVGQGRGNTIYF
TGTGCCAGCAGCGTAGGCCAGGGCCGGGGAAACACCATATATTTT
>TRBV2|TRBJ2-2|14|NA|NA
CASSGQTNTGELFF
TGTGCCAGCAGTGGTCAGACGAACACCGGGGAGCTGTTTTTT
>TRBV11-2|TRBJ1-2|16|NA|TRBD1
CASTLMGQGVLYGYTF
TGTGCCAGCACCCTAATGGGGCAGGGGGTTCTCTATGGCTACACCTTC
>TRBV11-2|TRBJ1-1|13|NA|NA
CASSLLNRDRGFF
TGTGCCAGCAGCTTATTAAACAGGGACCGGGGTTTCTTT
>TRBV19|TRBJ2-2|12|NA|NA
CASRTAYGELFF
TGTGCCAGTAGGACAGCATACGGGGAGCTGTTTTTT
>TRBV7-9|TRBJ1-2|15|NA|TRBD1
CASSPRQGANYGYTF
TGTGCCAGCAGCCCCCGACAGGGTGCTAACTATGGCTACACCTTC
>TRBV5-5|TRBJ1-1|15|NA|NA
CASSLGTQENTEAFF
TGTGCCAGCAGCTTGGGAACACAGGAGAACACTGAAGCTTTCTTT
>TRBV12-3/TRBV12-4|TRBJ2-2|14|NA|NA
CATPWQPGTGELFF
TGTGCCACCCCGTGGCAGCCTGGCACCGGGGAGCTGTTTTTT
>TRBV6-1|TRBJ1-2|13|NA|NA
CASTEGGNYGYTF
TGTGCCAGCACTGAGGGAGGGAACTATGGCTACACCTTC
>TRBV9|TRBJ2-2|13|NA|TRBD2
CASRSSGSGELFF
TGTGCCAGCAGATCTAGCGGGTCCGGGGAGCTGTTTTTT
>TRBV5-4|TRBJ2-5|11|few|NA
CASSLDETQYF
TGTGCCAGCAGCTTGGATGAGACCCAGTACTTC